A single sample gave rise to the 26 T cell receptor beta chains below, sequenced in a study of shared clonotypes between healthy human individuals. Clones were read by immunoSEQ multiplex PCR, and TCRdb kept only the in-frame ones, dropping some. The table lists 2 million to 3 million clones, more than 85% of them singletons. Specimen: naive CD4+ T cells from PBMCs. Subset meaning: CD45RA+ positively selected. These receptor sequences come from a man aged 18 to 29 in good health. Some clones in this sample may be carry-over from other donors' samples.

The chain's CDR3 is CASSPASGRGEQYF. CDR3 nucleotide sequence: TGTGCCAGCAGCCCCGCCAGCGGGAGAGGCGAGCAGTACTTC. This chain connects TRBV7-2 to TRBJ2-7; the match to TRBD2 covers 8 bases. The V and J ends lost 5 bases and 6 bases, in that order; junction bases with no gene match: 9. The CDR3 covers 14 residues. Germline V CDR1 and CDR2: SGHTA, FQGNSA.

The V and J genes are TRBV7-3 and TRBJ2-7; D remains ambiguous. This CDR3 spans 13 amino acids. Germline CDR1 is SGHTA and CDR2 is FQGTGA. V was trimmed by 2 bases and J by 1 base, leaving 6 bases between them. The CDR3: CASSLQPSYEQYF. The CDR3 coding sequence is TGTGCCAGCAGCTTACAGCCATCCTACGAGCAGTACTTC.

CDR3 protein: CSVEAGTGGTYNEQFF. The DNA for the CDR3 is TGCAGCGTTGAAGCGGGGACAGGGGGAACCTACAATGAGCAGTTCTTC. This chain links TRBV29-1 with TRBJ2-1; 11 bases align to TRBD1. Germline CDR1 reads SQVTM; CDR2 reads ANQGSEA. V lost 1 base, J lost 2 bases, and 4 bases stayed unmatched. The CDR3 totals 16 residues.

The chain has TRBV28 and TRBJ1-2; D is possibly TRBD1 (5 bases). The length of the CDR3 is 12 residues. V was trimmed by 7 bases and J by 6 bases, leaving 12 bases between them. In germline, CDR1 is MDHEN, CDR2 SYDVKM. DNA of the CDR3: TGTGCCAGCACTCGGGACTCGAATGGCTACACCTTC. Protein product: CASTRDSNGYTF.

The CDR3 DNA reads as TGTGCCATCTTAGACGGTGCGGACCAAGAGACCCAGTACTTC. Its translation: CAILDGADQETQYF. The J gene is TRBJ2-5, the V gene TRBV5-4, with D uncertain. V gave up 9 bases and J gave up 0 bases, with 15 bases separating them. The CDR3 sequence is 14 residues long. CDR1 and CDR2 (germline): SGHNT, YYREEE (reference sequence).

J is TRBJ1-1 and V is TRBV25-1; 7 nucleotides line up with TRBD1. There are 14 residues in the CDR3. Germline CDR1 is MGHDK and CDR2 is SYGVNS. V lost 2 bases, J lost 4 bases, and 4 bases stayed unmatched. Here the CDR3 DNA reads TGTGCCAGCAGTGAACAACAGGGGATCACTGAAGCTTTCTTT. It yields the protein CASSEQQGITEAFF.

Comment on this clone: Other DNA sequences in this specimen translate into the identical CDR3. The CDR3 region has the DNA TGCGCCAGCAGCCTGGGACTGAACACTGAAGCTTTCTTT. Protein product: CASSLGLNTEAFF. The chain is built from TRBV5-1 and TRBJ1-1; weak D call: TRBD1 (5 bases). The V gene lost 4 bases and the J gene lost 0 bases, with 7 bases spanning the gap. In germline, CDR1 is SGHRS, CDR2 YFSETQ. The CDR3 length is 13 residues. Full variable domain (rest looked up from reference TRBV5-1 and TRBJ1-1): KAGVTQTPRYLIKTRGQQVTLSCSPISGHRSVSWYQQTPGQGLQFLFEYFSETQRNKGNFPGRFSGRQFSNSRSEMNVSTLELGDSALYLCASSLGLNTEAFFGQGTRLTVV.

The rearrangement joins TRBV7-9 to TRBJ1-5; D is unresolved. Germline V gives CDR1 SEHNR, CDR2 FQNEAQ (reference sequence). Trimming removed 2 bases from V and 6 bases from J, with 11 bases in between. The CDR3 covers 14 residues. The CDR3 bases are TGTGCCAGCAGCTTACCGGGAGGCGGTCAGCCCCAGCATTTT. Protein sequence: CASSLPGGGQPQHF.

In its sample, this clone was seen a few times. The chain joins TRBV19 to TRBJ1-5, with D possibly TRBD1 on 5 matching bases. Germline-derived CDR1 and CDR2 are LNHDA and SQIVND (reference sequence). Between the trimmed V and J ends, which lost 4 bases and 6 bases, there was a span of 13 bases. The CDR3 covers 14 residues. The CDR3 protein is CASSTSRDPQPQHF. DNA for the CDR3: TGTGCCAGTAGTACGTCCCGGGACCCTCAGCCCCAGCATTTT.

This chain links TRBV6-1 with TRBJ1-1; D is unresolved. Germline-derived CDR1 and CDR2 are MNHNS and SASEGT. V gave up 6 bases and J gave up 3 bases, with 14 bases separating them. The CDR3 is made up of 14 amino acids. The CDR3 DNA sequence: TGTGCCAGCAGGCTCATGACTGGATACACTGAAGCTTTCTTT. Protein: CASRLMTGYTEAFF.

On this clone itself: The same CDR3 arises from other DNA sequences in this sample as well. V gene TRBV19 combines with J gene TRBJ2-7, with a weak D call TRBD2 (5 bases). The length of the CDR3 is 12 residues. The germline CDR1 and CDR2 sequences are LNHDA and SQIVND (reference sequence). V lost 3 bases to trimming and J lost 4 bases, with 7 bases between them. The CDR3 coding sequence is TGTGCCAGTAGTATTTCGGGGTACGAGCAGTACTTC. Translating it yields CASSISGYEQYF.

This CDR3 is CASSKGRISEETQYF. CDR3 bases: TGTGCCAGCAGCAAGGGGCGGATATCCGAAGAGACCCAGTACTTC. This chain connects TRBV5-4 to TRBJ2-5; a possible D gene is TRBD1 (5 bases). V was shortened by 4 bases and J by 3 bases, with 16 bases between the two germline ends. Germline V CDR1 and CDR2: SGHNT, YYREEE (reference sequence). This CDR3 is built from 15 residues.

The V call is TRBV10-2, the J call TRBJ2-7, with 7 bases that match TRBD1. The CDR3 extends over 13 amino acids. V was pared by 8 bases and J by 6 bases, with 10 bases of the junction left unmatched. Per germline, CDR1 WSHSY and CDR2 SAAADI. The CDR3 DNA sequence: TGCGCCAGCTTGACAGGGCTGGTTGGCGAGCAGTACTTC. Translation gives CASLTGLVGEQYF.

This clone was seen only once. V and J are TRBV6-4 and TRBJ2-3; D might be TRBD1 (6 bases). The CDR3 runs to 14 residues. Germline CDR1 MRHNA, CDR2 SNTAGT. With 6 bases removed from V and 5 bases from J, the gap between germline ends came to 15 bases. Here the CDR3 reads CASSTNRAGDTQYF. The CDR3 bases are TGTGCCAGCAGCACTAACAGGGCCGGAGATACGCAGTATTTT.

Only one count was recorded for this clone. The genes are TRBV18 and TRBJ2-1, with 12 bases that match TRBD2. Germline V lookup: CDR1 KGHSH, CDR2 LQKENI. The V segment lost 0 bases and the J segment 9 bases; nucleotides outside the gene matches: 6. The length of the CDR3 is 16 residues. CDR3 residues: CASSPPTSGSQGEQFF. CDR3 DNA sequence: TGTGCCAGCTCACCACCGACTAGCGGGAGTCAAGGTGAGCAGTTCTTC.

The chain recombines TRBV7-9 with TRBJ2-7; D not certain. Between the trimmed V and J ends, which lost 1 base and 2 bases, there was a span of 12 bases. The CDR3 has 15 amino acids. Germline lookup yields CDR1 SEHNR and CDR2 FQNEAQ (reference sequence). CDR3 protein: CASSLGSGPTYEQYF. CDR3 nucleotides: TGTGCCAGCAGCTTAGGATCCGGGCCTACCTACGAGCAGTACTTC.

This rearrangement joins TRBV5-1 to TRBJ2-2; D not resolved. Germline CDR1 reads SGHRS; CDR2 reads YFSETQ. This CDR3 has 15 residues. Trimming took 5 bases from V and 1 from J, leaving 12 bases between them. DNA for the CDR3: TGCGCCAGCAGTCCGGACCCAAGGAACACCGGGGAGCTGTTTTTT. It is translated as CASSPDPRNTGELFF.

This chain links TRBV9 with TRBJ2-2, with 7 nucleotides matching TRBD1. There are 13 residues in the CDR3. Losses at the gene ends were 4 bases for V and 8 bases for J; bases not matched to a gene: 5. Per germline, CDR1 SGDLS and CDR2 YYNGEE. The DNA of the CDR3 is TGTGCCAGCAGCAAAGACAGGGTAGGGGAGCTGTTTTTT. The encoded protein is CASSKDRVGELFF.

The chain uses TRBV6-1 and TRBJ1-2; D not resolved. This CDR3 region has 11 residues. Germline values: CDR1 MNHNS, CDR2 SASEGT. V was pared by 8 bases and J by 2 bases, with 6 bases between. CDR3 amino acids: CASHTNYGYTF. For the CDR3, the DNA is TGTGCCAGCCATACCAACTATGGCTACACCTTC.

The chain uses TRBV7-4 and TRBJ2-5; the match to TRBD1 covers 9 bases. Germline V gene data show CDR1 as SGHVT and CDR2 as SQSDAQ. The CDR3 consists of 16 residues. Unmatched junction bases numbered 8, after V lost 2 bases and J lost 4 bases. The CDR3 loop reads CASSLPQGAEGETQYF. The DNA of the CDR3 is TGTGCCAGCAGCTTACCACAGGGGGCTGAAGGAGAGACCCAGTACTTC.

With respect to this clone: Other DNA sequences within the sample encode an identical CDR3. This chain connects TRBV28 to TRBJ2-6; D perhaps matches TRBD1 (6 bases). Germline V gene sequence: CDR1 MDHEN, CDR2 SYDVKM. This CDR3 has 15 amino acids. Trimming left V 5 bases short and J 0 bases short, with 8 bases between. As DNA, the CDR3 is TGTGCCAGCAGTCCCAGGGGCTCTGGGGCCAACGTCCTGACTTTC. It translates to CASSPRGSGANVLTF.

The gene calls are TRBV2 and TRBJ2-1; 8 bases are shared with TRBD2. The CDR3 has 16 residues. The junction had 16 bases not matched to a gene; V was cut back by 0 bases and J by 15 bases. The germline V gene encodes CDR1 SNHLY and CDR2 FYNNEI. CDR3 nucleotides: TGTGCCAGCAGTGAAGCGGGCGGGAGGCCCACTGGGGAACGGTTCTTC. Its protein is CASSEAGGRPTGERFF.

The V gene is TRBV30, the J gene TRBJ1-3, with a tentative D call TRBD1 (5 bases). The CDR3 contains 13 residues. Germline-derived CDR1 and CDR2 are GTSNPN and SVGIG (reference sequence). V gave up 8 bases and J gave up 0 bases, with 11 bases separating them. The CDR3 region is CASDSSSGNTIYF. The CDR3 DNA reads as TGTGCCAGTGACAGCAGCTCTGGAAACACCATATATTTT.

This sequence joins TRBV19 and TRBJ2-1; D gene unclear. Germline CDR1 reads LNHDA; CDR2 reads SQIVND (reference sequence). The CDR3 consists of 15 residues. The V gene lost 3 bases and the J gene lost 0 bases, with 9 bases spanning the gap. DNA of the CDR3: TGTGCCAGTAGTATTGAGAATCTCTCCTACAATGAGCAGTTCTTC. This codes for CASSIENLSYNEQFF.

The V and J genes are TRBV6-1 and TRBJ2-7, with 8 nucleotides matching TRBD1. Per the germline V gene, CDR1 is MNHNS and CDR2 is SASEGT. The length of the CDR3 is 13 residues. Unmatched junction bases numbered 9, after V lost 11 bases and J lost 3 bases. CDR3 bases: TGTGCCGGAGGACAGGGTCCGCTCTACGAGCAGTACTTC. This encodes CAGGQGPLYEQYF.

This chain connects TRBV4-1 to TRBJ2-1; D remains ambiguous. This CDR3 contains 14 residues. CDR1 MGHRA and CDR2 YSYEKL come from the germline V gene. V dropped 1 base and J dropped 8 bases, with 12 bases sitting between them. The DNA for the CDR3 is TGCGCCAGCAGCCAAGTTGTCCTAGTCGATGAGCAGTTCTTC. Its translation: CASSQVVLVDEQFF.